A selection of T cell receptor beta chains follows, all from one sample in a study of tumor-infiltrating lymphocytes in localized non-small cell lung cancer. Assay used: immunoSEQ multiplex PCR; TCRdb lists only in-frame clones, some missing. The sample holds about 12,000 clones, over 70% seen once. The sequenced material came from lung tumor tissue. The receptors stem from a human donor with non-small cell lung cancer. Both conserved end residues are trimmed from each CDR3. Fields, in order: J gene, D gene, V gene, CDR3 protein. A D gene is named only where the DNA matches it firmly.

>TRBJ1-2|.|TRBV7-2
ASSPRLFNYGYT
>TRBJ2-1|.|TRBV7-8
ATKEVGGSYNEQF
>TRBJ2-2|.|TRBV7-2
ASSGEPNGELF
>TRBJ2-1|.|TRBV7-2
ASSPSQGLGEQF
>TRBJ1-4|.|TRBV7-2
ASRSNSRGEKLF
>TRBJ2-3|TRBD2|TRBV30
AWASGLTDTQY
>TRBJ2-3|.|TRBV30
AWSMGGMGTDTQY
>TRBJ2-1|.|TRBV7-6
ASSPFTGSGNEQF
>TRBJ2-7|TRBD1|TRBV28
ASSLPGTGSYEQY
>TRBJ1-3|.|TRBV7-6
ASSWTASGNTIY
>TRBJ2-1|TRBD2|TRBV6-1
ASSAGTSDYNEQF
>TRBJ1-3|.|TRBV4-1
ASSQGTGYSGNTIY
>TRBJ1-2|.|TRBV28
ASSYRVLGDGYT
>TRBJ2-3|.|TRBV5-1
ASTYYTGASSTDTQY